This TCR beta chain was observed in a study of shared T cell receptors in the human thymus (dated by TCRdb to about 2021). Looking at the study overall: The study examined how self-reactive, shared T-cell receptor alpha chains are generated in the human thymus.

Library generation was performed with the immunoSEQ multiplex PCR assay. This immuneACCESS table, as held by TCRdb, lists in-frame sequences with V and J called but not all clones. Of the missing ones, under half trace to an unresolved V gene in checked studies; the others have no known cause. Recorded for this sample are about 380,000 clones; just under 95% of them occurred a single time. The ten largest clones capture around 0.019% of the sample. As concerns this clone: Its antigen specificity is not known. No qualities accompany the bases; no much larger clone lies one base away.

V ends up 7 bases short and J 4 bases short, with an unmatched junction base count of 14. The germline V gene encodes CDR1 ENHRY and CDR2 SYGVKD. The cysteine opens and the phenylalanine closes a CDR3 of 16 amino acids. Only the CDR3 region is kept as DNA, spanning 48 bases read in frame from base 1. The sequenced sample consisted of thymocytes. This chain is built from TRBV10-3 and TRBJ1-2; a stretch of 8 junction bases matches TRBD1. The sequence was obtained from a human donor. The CDR3 region: CAINLTGTGGVYGYTF. At the DNA level, the sequence is TGTGCCATCAACCTGACCGGGACAGGAGGGGTCTATGGCTACACCTTC.